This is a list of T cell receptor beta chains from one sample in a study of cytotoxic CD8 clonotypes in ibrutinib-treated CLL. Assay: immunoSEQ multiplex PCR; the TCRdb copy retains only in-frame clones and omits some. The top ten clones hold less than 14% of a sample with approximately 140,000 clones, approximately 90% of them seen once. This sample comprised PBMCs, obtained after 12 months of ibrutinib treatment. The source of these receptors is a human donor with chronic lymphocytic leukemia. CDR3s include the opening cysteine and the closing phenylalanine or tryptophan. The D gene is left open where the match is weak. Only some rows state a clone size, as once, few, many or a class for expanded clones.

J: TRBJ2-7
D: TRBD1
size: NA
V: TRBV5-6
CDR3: CASSWGQGASEQYF

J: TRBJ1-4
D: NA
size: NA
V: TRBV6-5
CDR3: CASSYVGENEKLFF

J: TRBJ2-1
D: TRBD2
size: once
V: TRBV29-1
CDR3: CSGTSGRYNNEQFF

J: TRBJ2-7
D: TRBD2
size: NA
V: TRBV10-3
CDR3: CAISGGTSGALSYEQYF

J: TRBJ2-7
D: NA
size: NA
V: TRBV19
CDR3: CATVGLGTSYEQYF

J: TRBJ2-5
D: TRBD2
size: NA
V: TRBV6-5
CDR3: CASSFFLAGVGETQYF

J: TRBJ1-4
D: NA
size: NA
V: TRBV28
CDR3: CASRLQVPNEKLFF

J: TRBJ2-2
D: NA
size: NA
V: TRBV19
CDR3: CASSIGQDTGELFF

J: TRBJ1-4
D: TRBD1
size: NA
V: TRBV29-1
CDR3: CSARTGVWYEKLFF

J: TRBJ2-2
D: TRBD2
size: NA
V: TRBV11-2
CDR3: CASSRSGRGSPGELFF

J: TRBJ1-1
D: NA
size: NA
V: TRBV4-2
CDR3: CASSQDGNEGSEAFF

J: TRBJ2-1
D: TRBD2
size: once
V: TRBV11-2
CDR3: CASSLVTGGQFF

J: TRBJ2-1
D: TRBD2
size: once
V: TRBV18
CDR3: CASSLYTGTSGDNEQFF

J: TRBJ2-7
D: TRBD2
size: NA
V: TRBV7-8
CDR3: CASSLTGGGYEQYF

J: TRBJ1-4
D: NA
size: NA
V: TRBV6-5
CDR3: CASSFTRANEKLFF

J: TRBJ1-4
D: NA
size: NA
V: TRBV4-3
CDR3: CASTLSRDFDEKLFF

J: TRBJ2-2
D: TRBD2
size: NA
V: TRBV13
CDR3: CASTPSGRGYTGELFF

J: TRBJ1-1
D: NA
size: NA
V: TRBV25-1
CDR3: CASSEYIQGVAFF

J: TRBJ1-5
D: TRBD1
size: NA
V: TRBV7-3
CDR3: CASSLTQGGQPQHF

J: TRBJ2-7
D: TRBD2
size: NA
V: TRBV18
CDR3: CASSPVTSEGYEQYF

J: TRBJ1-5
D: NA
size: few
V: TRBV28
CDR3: CASSFRQVSNQPQHF

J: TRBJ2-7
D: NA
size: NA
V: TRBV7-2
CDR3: CASSLAAGPYEQYF

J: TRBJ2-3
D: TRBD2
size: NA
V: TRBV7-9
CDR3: CASSFGGASTDTQYF

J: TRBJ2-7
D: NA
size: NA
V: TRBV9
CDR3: CASSVGGTSNYEQYF

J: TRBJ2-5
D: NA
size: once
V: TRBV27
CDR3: CASSLSGTEETQYF

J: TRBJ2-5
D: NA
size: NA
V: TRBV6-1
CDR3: CASWGHQETQYF

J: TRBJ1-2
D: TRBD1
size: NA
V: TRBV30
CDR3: CAWSGIGQGDHGYTF

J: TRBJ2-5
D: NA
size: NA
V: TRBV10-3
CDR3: CAISPEGGRETQYF

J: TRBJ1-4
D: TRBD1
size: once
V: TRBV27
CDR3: CASSLGTGGGRSLFF

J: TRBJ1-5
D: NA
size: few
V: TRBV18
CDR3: CASSPTENQPQHF